Listed here are 8 T cell receptor beta chains from one sample, sequenced in a study of blood T cell repertoires in COVID-19. Profiling relied on immunoSEQ multiplex PCR, and the TCRdb table lists in-frame clones only, not all of them. The repertoire holds a few hundred thousand clones, with more than 85% as singletons. The sample comprised peripheral blood. These receptors all come from a woman between 45 and 60 years old with COVID-19, enrolled during active disease.

This clone was counted ten times or more. The gene calls are TRBV12-3 or TRBV12-4 and TRBJ1-5; 7 bases are a match to TRBD1. The CDR3 spans 12 residues. Trimming cost V 6 bases and J 6 bases; bases outside gene matches: 2. The CDR3 sequence: CASRQGTQPQHF. The CDR3 nucleotides read TGTGCCAGCAGACAGGGGACTCAGCCCCAGCATTTT.

The chain joins TRBV21-1 to TRBJ1-3. TRBV21-1 is annotated as a pseudogene. There are 13 residues in the CDR3. CDR3 amino acids: CASSKVEGNTIYF. CDR3 nucleotides: TGTGCCAGCAGCAAAGTTGAGGGAAACACCATATATTTT.

This sequence joins TRBV6-5 and TRBJ1-3; D is unresolved. V gave up 7 bases and J gave up 3 bases, with 13 bases separating them. The germline V gene encodes CDR1 MNHEY and CDR2 SVGAGI. CDR3 size: 14 residues. The DNA of the CDR3 is TGTGCCAGCATCAAGGAGAGAGATGGAAACACCATATATTTT. Protein: CASIKERDGNTIYF.

The chain uses TRBV2 and TRBJ2-3; 8 nucleotides agree with TRBD2. V shed 6 bases, J shed 6 bases, and the junction held 8 bases outside the gene matches. Germline V gene data show CDR1 as SNHLY and CDR2 as FYNNEI. The CDR3 extends over 14 amino acids. Here the CDR3 reads CASRQLAARDTQYF. For the CDR3, the DNA is TGTGCCAGCAGGCAACTAGCGGCCCGCGATACGCAGTATTTT.

The chain is built from TRBV29-1 and TRBJ1-2; 9 nucleotides match TRBD1. From germline, CDR1 is SQVTM and CDR2 ANQGSEA. The CDR3 extends over 15 amino acids. With V trimmed by 6 bases and J by 0 bases, 8 bases remained unmatched. The CDR3 DNA reads TGCAGCGTCAGACAGGGGGTCGGAGCTAACTATGGCTACACCTTC. Its protein product is CSVRQGVGANYGYTF.

The V gene is TRBV27, the J gene TRBJ1-1; 8 nucleotides match TRBD1. V lost 5 bases and J lost 5; bases outside the gene matches: 10. Germline CDR1 and CDR2: MNHEY and SMNVEV (reference sequence). CDR3 size: 15 residues. CDR3 sequence: CASSPNPRGQTEAFF. The CDR3 DNA follows: TGTGCCAGCAGTCCCAACCCCAGGGGGCAAACTGAAGCTTTCTTT.

The chain carries TRBV24-1 and TRBJ2-3, with 12 bases aligning to TRBD2. V was pared by 4 bases and J by 8 bases, with 3 bases of the junction left unmatched. This CDR3 spans 14 amino acids. Germline CDR1 reads KGHDR; CDR2 reads SFDVKD. CDR3 in amino acids: CATSDTSGGRTQYF. CDR3 in DNA: TGTGCCACCAGTGACACTAGCGGGGGGCGTACGCAGTATTTT.

There are a few counts of this clone. V is TRBV7-9 and J is TRBJ1-3; 7 bases agree with TRBD1. The junction had 5 bases not matched to a gene; V was cut back by 7 bases and J by 2 bases. The CDR3 is made up of 14 amino acids. The V gene's germline CDR1 is SEHNR and CDR2 FQNEAQ (reference sequence). The CDR3 is CASNRDRAGNTIYF. CDR3 sequence (DNA): TGTGCCAGCAACCGTGACAGGGCTGGAAACACCATATATTTT.